The TCR beta chain under discussion was sequenced for a study of read filtering for tumor transcriptome and immune sequencing. The library was built from about 370 ng RNA with molecular barcoded adaptors for alpha/delta and beta/gamma chains. MiXCR, applied by TCRdb to the reads, yields one record per CDR3 protein. Among 30,000 to 50,000 distinct CDR3 sequences listed, 12% were seen once. The table lists this clonotype with many counts. Antigen: not known. The CDR3 consists of 13 residues. V was shortened by 3 bases and J by 11 bases, with 19 bases between the two germline ends. Germline V lookup: CDR1 DFQATT, CDR2 SNEGSKA (reference sequence). Regarding the study as a whole: The sorted CD138-negative fraction was a mixed bone marrow immune population, not purified T cells.

Every patient had bone marrow sampled while the disease was active. The clonotype comes from a donor aged 40 or over with multiple myeloma. The chain employs TRBV20-1 and TRBJ1-1; no reliable D call. The sample was a population of CD138-negative cells sorted from bone marrow. As DNA, the CDR3 is TGCAGTGCTAGGAGGGATCTAACAATTTCGGCTTTCTTT. Protein product: CSARRDLTISAFF.